These 30 T cell receptor beta chains came from one sample sequenced in a study of cytomegalovirus exposure and HLA in healthy donors. 60 Vbeta and 13 Jbeta primers were used in PCR. TCRdb keeps only in-frame clones here, not all; method: immunoSEQ multiplex PCR. This table holds tens of thousands of clones, around 78% found once. Sequences were obtained from PBMCs. The receptors were gathered from a woman aged 40 to 50 in good health and CMV-seropositive.

J is TRBJ2-5 and V is TRBV7-2; TRBD1 matches 10 bases. The CDR3 covers 14 residues. J gave up 4 bases and V 3 bases, and 2 bases lay outside the gene matches. Germline V gives CDR1 SGHTA, CDR2 FQGNSA. The CDR3 coding sequence is TGTGCCAGCAGCTTTGACAGGGGGCCAGAGACCCAGTACTTC. It is translated as CASSFDRGPETQYF.

The chain employs TRBV6-5 and TRBJ1-1; D is uncertain. The CDR3 is 13 residues long. Germline CDR1 is MNHEY and CDR2 is SVGAGI. The V end was cut by 5 bases, the J end by 6 bases, with 13 bases between. CDR3 in DNA: TGTGCCAGCAGTGCCGTTGAGTTCTCTGAAGCTTTCTTT. Translating it yields CASSAVEFSEAFF.

J is TRBJ2-1 and V is TRBV9, with D tentatively TRBD1 (6 bases). V was shortened by 0 bases and J by 6 bases, with 16 bases between the two germline ends. Germline CDR1 reads SGDLS; CDR2 reads YYNGEE. The CDR3 is made up of 16 amino acids. This CDR3 reads CASSVDPRGRSNEQFF. DNA of the CDR3: TGTGCCAGCAGCGTAGATCCCAGGGGCCGGAGCAATGAGCAGTTCTTC.

This clone was seen just once. This chain connects TRBV5-1 to TRBJ2-3; the D gene is possibly TRBD2 (5 bases). CDR3 length equals 16 residues. Germline values: CDR1 SGHRS, CDR2 YFSETQ. Between the trimmed V and J ends, which lost 0 bases and 1 base, there was a span of 12 bases. The CDR3 DNA follows: TGCGCCAGCAGCTTGGGGGCTAGCCGGGGCACAGATACGCAGTATTTT. It encodes CASSLGASRGTDTQYF. Full variable domain (remainder filled in from reference TRBV5-1 and TRBJ2-3): KAGVTQTPRYLIKTRGQQVTLSCSPISGHRSVSWYQQTPGQGLQFLFEYFSETQRNKGNFPGRFSGRQFSNSRSEMNVSTLELGDSALYLCASSLGASRGTDTQYFGPGTRLTVL.

This clone showed up just once. This chain joins TRBV6-5 and TRBJ2-7; 9 nucleotides match TRBD1. CDR1 MNHEY and CDR2 SVGAGI come from the germline V gene. The V gene end was trimmed by 6 bases and the J gene end by 0 bases; junction bases not matched to a gene: 6. CDR3 size: 15 residues. The DNA of the CDR3 is TGTGCCAGCAGCCCGGGACAGGGAAGCTCCTACGAGCAGTACTTC. Amino acids: CASSPGQGSSYEQYF.

The chain carries TRBV7-9 and TRBJ1-4, with 8 positions matching TRBD1. The V and J ends lost 6 bases and 12 bases, in that order; junction bases with no gene match: 3. The CDR3 spans 11 residues. Germline V gene data show CDR1 as SEHNR and CDR2 as FQNEAQ (reference sequence). CDR3 in amino acids: CASSQQGELFF. CDR3 nucleotide sequence: TGTGCCAGCAGTCAACAGGGGGAACTGTTTTTT. The variable domain in full, completed from reference TRBV7-9 and TRBJ1-4, reads DTGVSQNPRHKITKRGQNVTFRCDPISEHNRLYWYRQTLGQGPEFLTYFQNEAQLEKSRLLSDRFSAERPKGSFSTLEIQRTEQGDSAMYLCASSQQGELFFGSGTQLSVL.

The chain recombines TRBV7-8 with TRBJ2-5; possibly TRBD2 for D (6 bases). The CDR3 runs to 18 residues. From germline, CDR1 is SGHVS and CDR2 FQNEAQ. Trimming left V 6 bases short and J 0 bases short, with 23 bases between. CDR3 protein: CASSTGVMRDYYQETQYF. The CDR3 region has the DNA TGTGCCAGCAGTACGGGGGTAATGCGAGACTATTACCAAGAGACCCAGTACTTC.

The rearrangement links TRBV5-4 to TRBJ2-7, with D possibly being TRBD1 (6 bases). CDR3 size: 14 residues. V gave up 0 bases and J gave up 4 bases, with 11 bases separating them. CDR1 is SGHNT, CDR2 YYREEE, per germline (reference sequence). CDR3 amino acids: CASSLEVRGYEQYF. The CDR3 coding sequence is TGTGCCAGCAGCTTGGAAGTCAGGGGTTACGAGCAGTACTTC.

The V call is TRBV7-2, the J call TRBJ1-1; D not resolved. Germline CDR1 and CDR2: SGHTA and FQGNSA. The germline V and J ends were trimmed by 1 base and 0 bases, with 6 bases remaining between them. There are 14 residues in the CDR3. The CDR3 region is CASSLGQMNTEAFF. The CDR3 nucleotides are TGTGCCAGCAGCTTAGGCCAGATGAACACTGAAGCTTTCTTT.

The V gene is TRBV14, the J gene TRBJ2-3; 11 bases agree with TRBD1. This CDR3 is 15 amino acids long. Germline V CDR1 and CDR2: SGHDN, FVKESK. V was pared by 4 bases and J by 6 bases, with 6 bases of the junction left unmatched. CDR3 sequence reads: CASSPRDRGMDTQYF. CDR3 coding DNA: TGTGCCAGCAGCCCCCGGGACAGGGGGATGGATACGCAGTATTTT.

For the CDR3, the DNA is TGTGCCAGCAGCGGGGGGACAGGGGGTCCCTACGAGCAGTACTTC. This encodes CASSGGTGGPYEQYF. The chain employs TRBV6-1 and TRBJ2-7; 11 bases are shared with TRBD1. In germline, CDR1 is MNHNS, CDR2 SASEGT. CDR3 length equals 15 residues. After removal of 6 bases from V and 2 bases from J, the junction contained 6 bases not matched to a gene.

The CDR3 sequence: CASSIAAGVVQETQYF. Here the CDR3 DNA reads TGTGCCAGTAGTATAGCCGCGGGAGTCGTCCAAGAGACCCAGTACTTC. This chain joins TRBV19 and TRBJ2-5; 7 positions agree with TRBD2. The CDR3 length is 16 residues. Trimming at V came to 1 base and at J to 1 base, leaving 6 bases not matched to a gene. Germline V lookup: CDR1 LNHDA, CDR2 SQIVND (reference sequence).

The V call is TRBV7-2, the J call TRBJ2-4; possibly TRBD2 for D (5 bases). The CDR3 length is 14 residues. Germline-derived CDR1 and CDR2 are SGHTA and FQGNSA. The V end was cut by 3 bases, the J end by 0 bases, with 6 bases between. Written as DNA, the CDR3 is TGTGCCAGCAGCTTCGCGGGAGCCAAAAACATTCAGTACTTC. Translated, it gives CASSFAGAKNIQYF.

Written as DNA, the CDR3 is TGTGCCAGCAGCCGGGACTTAAGTCGAGATGAGCAGTTCTTC. Translation gives CASSRDLSRDEQFF. V gene TRBV14 combines with J gene TRBJ2-1; a weak D match, TRBD2 (6 bases). The CDR3 is 14 residues long. Trimming pared 4 bases from V and 8 bases from J, leaving 15 bases between. Germline CDR1 reads SGHDN; CDR2 reads FVKESK.

J is TRBJ1-1 and V is TRBV7-2; a possible D gene is TRBD1 (6 bases). The V end was cut by 10 bases, the J end by 0 bases, with 12 bases between. In germline, CDR1 is SGHTA, CDR2 FQGNSA. There are 13 residues in the CDR3. The CDR3 DNA sequence: TGTGCCAAATCGGACAGTTTGAACACTGAAGCTTTCTTT. As protein: CAKSDSLNTEAFF.

The chain recombines TRBV18 with TRBJ2-7; 8 bases fit TRBD1. V dropped 3 bases and J dropped 7; count of bases not matched to a gene: 8. CDR1 KGHSH and CDR2 LQKENI come from the germline V gene. The CDR3 loop spans 14 amino acids. The CDR3 reads CASSPRTGKWEQYF. The CDR3 DNA follows: TGTGCCAGCTCACCCAGGACAGGGAAGTGGGAGCAGTACTTC.

This clone was recorded only once. The gene calls are TRBV7-6 and TRBJ1-6, with TRBD1 matching over 9 bases. The CDR3 length is 16 residues. Germline CDR1 and CDR2: SGHVS and FNYEAQ. Germline trimming cut 0 bases from V and 8 bases from J; bases unmatched to any gene: 5. Written as DNA, the CDR3 is TGTGCCAGCAGCTTAGCCCCGGGACAGGGCGATTCACCCCTCCACTTT. It codes for CASSLAPGQGDSPLHF.

The V call is TRBV11-2, the J call TRBJ2-3; D possibly corresponds to TRBD2 (6 bases). Per germline, CDR1 SGHAT and CDR2 FQNNGV. The CDR3 consists of 16 residues. Trimming removed 5 bases from V and 3 bases from J, with 18 bases in between. CDR3: CASSPYGGGGTDTQYF. The CDR3 DNA sequence: TGTGCCAGCAGCCCGTACGGGGGTGGTGGGACAGATACGCAGTATTTT.

The genes are TRBV11-1 and TRBJ2-3, with D possibly TRBD1 on 7 matching bases. V was cut by 5 bases and J by 9 bases, with 15 bases left in between. CDR1 and CDR2 (germline): SGHAT, FQDESV (reference sequence). The CDR3 covers 13 residues. The DNA for the CDR3 is TGTGCCAGCAGCCTAACCCAGGGGGGCACGCAGTATTTT. Amino acid sequence: CASSLTQGGTQYF.

The rearrangement joins TRBV6-5 to TRBJ1-2, with 7 nucleotides matching TRBD1. Germline V gene sequence: CDR1 MNHEY, CDR2 SVGAGI. The CDR3 length is 13 residues. V shed 8 bases and J 7 bases; nucleotides not matched to a gene: 10. The CDR3 protein is CASRQGLFPGYTF. In nucleotides, the CDR3 is TGTGCCAGCCGACAGGGTTTGTTTCCTGGCTACACCTTC.

The rearrangement uses TRBV6-4 and TRBJ2-7; D might be TRBD1 (6 bases). Germline CDR1 and CDR2: MRHNA and SNTAGT. Between the trimmed V and J ends, which lost 3 bases and 3 bases, there was a span of 12 bases. The CDR3 runs to 14 residues. The CDR3 loop reads CASSEIRGSYEQYF. The DNA for the CDR3 is TGTGCCAGCAGTGAGATTAGGGGGAGCTACGAGCAGTACTTC.

The CDR3 DNA sequence: TGTGCCAGCCGGGACAGTACGAACACTGAAGCTTTCTTT. Its protein product is CASRDSTNTEAFF. This chain joins TRBV18 and TRBJ1-1; 7 positions match TRBD1. V dropped 8 bases and J dropped 1; count of bases not matched to a gene: 4. This CDR3 spans 13 amino acids. The germline V gene has CDR1 KGHSH and CDR2 LQKENI.

The J gene is TRBJ1-3, the V gene TRBV19, with 10 nucleotides matching TRBD1. The V gene end was trimmed by 8 bases and the J gene end by 3 bases; junction bases not matched to a gene: 4. Germline V gene sequence: CDR1 LNHDA, CDR2 SQIVND (reference sequence). The CDR3 has 14 amino acids. This CDR3 reads CASGTGEYGNTIYF. As DNA, the CDR3 is TGTGCCAGTGGGACAGGGGAATATGGAAACACCATATATTTT.

CDR3 amino acids: CASSLYTGGNTGELFF. The CDR3, as DNA: TGTGCCAGCAGCTTATATACGGGAGGGAACACCGGGGAGCTGTTTTTT. The V call is TRBV7-6, the J call TRBJ2-2, with 7 bases identical to TRBD2. This CDR3 is 16 amino acids long. V lost 2 bases to trimming and J lost 1 base; unmatched junction nucleotides: 4. Germline loops: CDR1 SGHVS, CDR2 FNYEAQ.

Only a few counts were recorded for this clone. J is TRBJ2-1 and V is TRBV27; maybe TRBD2 (6 bases). Trimming removed 3 bases at V and 0 bases at J, with 12 bases between. This CDR3 contains 16 residues. CDR1 MNHEY and CDR2 SMNVEV come from the germline V gene (reference sequence). The CDR3 DNA reads as TGTGCCAGCAGTTTCCGGCCGACTAGCTCCTACAATGAGCAGTTCTTC. It is translated as CASSFRPTSSYNEQFF.

This clone was seen a handful of times. The CDR3 region has the DNA TGTGCCAGCAGCCCCTTAGGGGCGGACACCGGGGAGCTGTTTTTT. This gives the protein CASSPLGADTGELFF. This chain uses TRBV7-3 with TRBJ2-2, with D possibly TRBD1 on 5 matching bases. Trimming removed 5 bases at V and 3 bases at J, with 13 bases between. Germline CDR1 and CDR2: SGHTA and FQGTGA. The CDR3 sequence is 15 residues long.

The J gene is TRBJ2-5, the V gene TRBV6-1; D is possibly TRBD2 (5 bases). Per the germline V gene, CDR1 is MNHNS and CDR2 is SASEGT. The CDR3 covers 10 residues. The V and J ends lost 8 bases and 11 bases respectively, with 12 bases between them. In DNA, the CDR3 is TGTGCCAGCCGATTGACTACTCAGTACTTC. This gives the protein CASRLTTQYF.

This sequence joins TRBV19 and TRBJ2-5; the match to TRBD1 covers 7 bases. The end of the DNA aligns better with TRBJ2-7, so the J call may be wrong. The CDR3 extends over 13 amino acids. The germline V gene encodes CDR1 LNHDA and CDR2 SQIVND (reference sequence). CDR3 sequence (DNA): TGTGCCAGTAGTCGAGGGACAGCCTACGAGCAGTACTTC. Protein: CASSRGTAYEQYF.

This chain links TRBV18 with TRBJ2-3; weak D call: TRBD1 (6 bases). The length of the CDR3 is 17 residues. Germline V gene sequence: CDR1 KGHSH, CDR2 LQKENI. V was shortened by 0 bases and J by 0 bases, with 13 bases between the two germline ends. CDR3 bases: TGTGCCAGCTCACCACCGGACAGCCAACCTAGCACAGATACGCAGTATTTT. Translation: CASSPPDSQPSTDTQYF.

The J gene is TRBJ2-7, the V gene TRBV4-2; TRBD2 matches 9 bases. The CDR3 length is 15 residues. Germline V CDR1 and CDR2: LGHNA, YNFKEQ. The trim removed 5 bases at V and 2 bases at J, leaving 7 bases unmatched. In DNA, the CDR3 is TGTGCCAGCAGCGAGTCCCCTAGCGGGGCCTACGAGCAGTACTTC. It codes for CASSESPSGAYEQYF.